This entry lists 19 T cell receptor beta chains sequenced from one sample in a study of T cells after yellow fever vaccination. TCRdb passed the 5' RACE reads through MiXCR, listing each CDR3 protein once. The data show about 50,000 distinct CDR3 sequences, 7.4% seen once. Sequencing used CD8+ T cells sorted from PBMCs, obtained roughly 14 days after the first yellow fever vaccination. The receptor source for this set is a man aged 18 to 29 who received the YFV17D yellow fever vaccine.

Remarks on this clonotype: Since a much larger clone is just one base distant, this may be a read error. The chain has TRBV7-2 and TRBJ2-7; tentatively, D is TRBD2 (5 bases). Germline CDR1 SGHTA, CDR2 FQGNSA. The CDR3 length is 14 residues. Trimming pared 5 bases from V and 3 bases from J, leaving 14 bases between. The CDR3 is CASSPHSGNYEQYF. The CDR3 bases are TGTGCCAGCAGCCCCCACTCGGGGAACTACGAGCAGTACTTC.

This clonotype was seen only a few times. This chain's CDR3 is CSATRQGRSPNEQFF. The CDR3, as DNA: TGCAGTGCTACGAGACAGGGGAGGTCCCCTAATGAGCAGTTCTTC. The chain links TRBV20-1 to TRBJ2-1; 8 nucleotides agree with TRBD1. The CDR3 spans 15 residues. Germline V CDR1 and CDR2: DFQATT, SNEGSKA (reference sequence). J lost 7 bases, V lost 4 bases, and 12 bases had no gene match.

This clonotype was seen many times. This chain connects TRBV19 to TRBJ2-5; TRBD2 is a possible D gene (6 bases). V lost 3 bases and J 2 bases, leaving 13 bases between the germline ends. The CDR3 has 15 amino acids. Germline V gene data show CDR1 as LNHDA and CDR2 as SQIVND (reference sequence). The CDR3 DNA is TGTGCCAGTAGTATTCTCCTTGGGGGGCAAGAGACCCAGTACTTC. It yields the protein CASSILLGGQETQYF. The variable domain in full, completed from reference TRBV19 and TRBJ2-5, reads DGGITQSPKYLFRKEGQNVTLSCEQNLNHDAMYWYRQDPGQGLRLIYYSQIVNDFQKGDIAEGYSVSREKKESFPLTVTSAQKNPTAFYLCASSILLGGQETQYFGPGTRLLVL.

This clonotype was seen repeatedly, ten times or more. The chain links TRBV7-9 to TRBJ1-5; TRBD1 matches at 9 bases. The CDR3 length is 18 residues. CDR1 and CDR2 from the germline V gene are SEHNR and FQNEAQ (reference sequence). Unmatched junction bases numbered 11, after V lost 5 bases and J lost 0 bases. Here the CDR3 DNA reads TGTGCCAGCAGCATTGGGACAGGGAGGGGAGATAGCAATCAGCCCCAGCATTTT. Translation: CASSIGTGRGDSNQPQHF.

In this sample, this clonotype turned up many times. The chain carries TRBV20-1 and TRBJ2-7; TRBD1 matches at 8 bases. The CDR3 consists of 17 residues. V gave up 0 bases and J gave up 0 bases; unmatched junction bases: 10. The germline CDR1 and CDR2 sequences are DFQATT and SNEGSKA (reference sequence). CDR3 DNA: TGCAGTGCTAGAGACTCGACAGGGGTCGAGGGCTCCTACGAGCAGTACGTC. Amino acid sequence: CSARDSTGVEGSYEQYV.

This chain uses TRBV7-3 with TRBJ2-1; the match to TRBD2 covers 10 bases. Losses at the gene ends were 1 base for V and 7 bases for J; bases not matched to a gene: 7. Germline loops: CDR1 SGHTA, CDR2 FQGTGA. This CDR3 spans 16 amino acids. DNA of the CDR3: TGTGCCAGCAGCTTAATGGGAGCGGGGGGGCTAAATGAGCAGTTCTTC. Amino acids: CASSLMGAGGLNEQFF.

In this sample, this clonotype turned up many times. The chain joins TRBV7-2 to TRBJ1-2, with 7 bases that match TRBD1. J gave up 2 bases and V 3 bases, and 6 bases lay outside the gene matches. The germline gives CDR1 SGHTA, CDR2 FQGNSA. The CDR3 contains 15 residues. The CDR3 DNA is TGTGCCAGCAGCTTTATACAGGGGTTCAACTATGGCTACACCTTC. Protein: CASSFIQGFNYGYTF.

Many counts were recorded for this clonotype. CDR3 sequence (DNA): TGTGCCAGCAGTTGGACAAATACCTACGAGCAGTACTTC. Residues: CASSWTNTYEQYF. This chain uses TRBV27 with TRBJ2-7; D perhaps matches TRBD1 (5 bases). Trimming took off 4 bases at V and 2 bases at J, with 9 bases between the two ends. The germline gives CDR1 MNHEY, CDR2 SMNVEV (reference sequence). CDR3 length equals 13 residues.

This clonotype was observed a few times. The chain couples TRBV27 to TRBJ1-1, with D uncertain. With 3 bases removed from V and 0 bases from J, the gap between germline ends came to 11 bases. The CDR3 has 15 residues. The V gene's germline CDR1 is MNHEY and CDR2 SMNVEV (reference sequence). The CDR3 protein is CASSLAKTLNTEAFF. The CDR3 DNA reads TGTGCCAGCAGTTTGGCTAAGACACTGAACACTGAAGCTTTCTTT.

This clonotype was counted at least ten times. The CDR3 region has the DNA TGTGCCAGCAGCCAAGATCAGGGACTAGGCGCAGATACGCAGTATTTT. Protein product: CASSQDQGLGADTQYF. This chain connects TRBV4-2 to TRBJ2-3, with 8 bases aligning to TRBD2. The CDR3 covers 16 residues. The trim removed 0 bases at V and 4 bases at J, leaving 6 bases unmatched. Germline V gene sequence: CDR1 LGHNA, CDR2 YNFKEQ.

This clonotype was seen repeatedly, ten times or more. V is TRBV20-1 and J is TRBJ2-3; TRBD2 matches at 13 bases. Trimming cost V 4 bases and J 1 base; bases outside gene matches: 17. Germline CDR1 reads DFQATT; CDR2 reads SNEGSKA (reference sequence). The CDR3 is 20 residues long. The CDR3 sequence is CSATNLRLAGGAPGTDTQYF. Here the CDR3 DNA reads TGCAGTGCTACTAACCTGCGACTAGCGGGGGGCGCCCCTGGCACAGATACGCAGTATTTT.

This clonotype has a count of ten or more. The chain is built from TRBV5-6 and TRBJ2-1, with 10 bases that match TRBD2. The CDR3 is 13 residues long. CDR1 is SGHDT and CDR2 is YYEEEE in the germline V gene. V lost 2 bases and J lost 7; bases outside the gene matches: 0. The CDR3, as DNA: TGTGCCAGCAGCTTAGCGGGGGGGAATGAGCAGTTCTTC. It encodes CASSLAGGNEQFF.

This clonotype was detected many times. The chain joins TRBV29-1 to TRBJ2-1; no clear D gene. This CDR3 contains 11 residues. Trimming pared 7 bases from V and 9 bases from J, leaving 13 bases between. The V gene's germline CDR1 is SQVTM and CDR2 ANQGSEA. This CDR3 reads CSGARYSEQFF. In DNA, the CDR3 is TGCAGCGGCGCGAGATATAGTGAGCAGTTCTTC.

A remark on this clonotype: This CDR3 is missing its conserved last phenylalanine or tryptophan, likely due to a read error. No DNA is shown, since the ends of the CDR3 on it are uncertain; the CDR3 is the one TCRdb lists. The chain carries TRBV20-1 and TRBJ2-7. The length of the CDR3 is 9 amino acids, counting both ends. Germline V gives CDR1 DFQATT, CDR2 SNEGSKA (reference sequence). CDR3 sequence: CSARDYDRS.

Many counts were recorded for this clonotype. This chain uses TRBV13 with TRBJ1-3; possibly TRBD1 for D (5 bases). There are 15 residues in the CDR3. Germline-derived CDR1 and CDR2 are PRHDT and FYEKMQ (reference sequence). With 2 bases removed from V and 2 bases from J, the gap between germline ends came to 10 bases. CDR3 nucleotide sequence: TGTGCCAGCAGCTTAACTCTGGGGGCTGGAAACACCATATATTTT. As protein: CASSLTLGAGNTIYF.

This clonotype was counted at least ten times. This chain links TRBV9 with TRBJ2-5; 7 bases are a match to TRBD2. This CDR3 contains 15 residues. Losses at the gene ends were 7 bases for V and 2 bases for J; bases not matched to a gene: 11. CDR1 is SGDLS and CDR2 is YYNGEE in the germline V gene. CDR3 region: CASAGGAGKQETQYF. In nucleotides, the CDR3 is TGTGCCAGCGCCGGGGGAGCGGGGAAACAAGAGACCCAGTACTTC.

This clonotype was detected many times. This chain joins TRBV6-2 or TRBV6-3 and TRBJ2-7; D is uncertain. This CDR3 spans 17 amino acids. CDR1 is MNHEY and CDR2 is SVGEGT in the germline V gene. V lost 6 bases and J lost 1, with 22 bases in between. The CDR3 loop is CASSPRRNMLESYEQYV. DNA of the CDR3: TGTGCCAGCAGCCCCCGACGTAATATGTTGGAGTCCTACGAGCAGTACGTC.

In this sample, this clonotype turned up many times. The CDR3 spells CASSLSQENEQYF. The CDR3 DNA reads as TGTGCCAGCAGTTTATCACAGGAAAACGAGCAGTACTTC. The chain carries TRBV7-9 and TRBJ2-7, with D possibly being TRBD1 (5 bases). V was trimmed by 6 bases and J by 5 bases, leaving 14 bases between them. There are 13 residues in the CDR3. Per germline, CDR1 SEHNR and CDR2 FQNEAQ (reference sequence). Complete variable domain (other parts from reference TRBV7-9 and TRBJ2-7): DTGVSQNPRHKITKRGQNVTFRCDPISEHNRLYWYRQTLGQGPEFLTYFQNEAQLEKSRLLSDRFSAERPKGSFSTLEIQRTEQGDSAMYLCASSLSQENEQYFGPGTRLTVT.

This clonotype was observed many times. V gene TRBV12-3 or TRBV12-4 combines with J gene TRBJ1-5, with 10 nucleotides matching TRBD1. J was trimmed by 3 bases and V by 5 bases; bases with no gene match: 4. The CDR3 loop spans 15 amino acids. The CDR3 protein is CASSPGTGDNQPQHF. The DNA of the CDR3 is TGTGCCAGCAGTCCCGGGACAGGGGACAATCAGCCCCAGCATTTT.